A selection of T cell receptor beta chains follows, all from one sample in a study of shared clonotypes between healthy human individuals. Libraries were prepared by immunoSEQ multiplex PCR; TCRdb keeps only in-frame clonotypes and omits some of them. The sample carries some 1,100,000 clones, 75% to 85% recorded once. Sequencing was performed on memory CD4+ T cells from PBMCs. The receptors derive from a young man in good health. Some clones in this sample may be carry-over from other donors' samples. CDR3s leave out the opening cysteine and the closing phenylalanine or tryptophan. D genes are given only for firm matches. Where a row states a size, it is once, few, many or the class of an expanded clone; other rows omit it.

D gene	clone size	J gene	V gene	CDR3 protein
TRBD1	-	TRBJ2-3	TRBV15	ATSRDRGRGDTQY
-	few	TRBJ1-5	TRBV2	ASRAKQGSGKQPQH
TRBD1	-	TRBJ2-7	TRBV7-2	ASSPPGQGYEQY
-	once	TRBJ2-6	TRBV7-2	ASSSNPQLAGANVLT
-	-	TRBJ1-5	TRBV6-5	ASSSGGARRQPQH
-	once	TRBJ2-1	TRBV5-1	ASSLGGEGNEQF
-	-	TRBJ2-2	TRBV9	ASSVEVGELF
TRBD2	many	TRBJ2-3	TRBV7-9	ASSLVSGRITDTQY
-	-	TRBJ1-5	TRBV7-2	ASSLRGNQPQH
TRBD1	-	TRBJ1-1	TRBV7-9	ASSSQGGTEAF
TRBD2	few	TRBJ2-3	TRBV2	ASSALAGVTDTQY
-	-	TRBJ1-2	TRBV6-6	ASRVNYGYT
TRBD1	-	TRBJ2-7	TRBV29-1	SVGPRQGVYEQY
-	-	TRBJ2-2	TRBV6-4	ASSDPNTGELF
-	-	TRBJ2-1	TRBV7-8	ASSLAGRSTTYNEQF
-	-	TRBJ2-2	TRBV25-1	ASSPKGWNAGELF
-	-	TRBJ1-1	TRBV6-1	ASSPTLSTEAF
-	-	TRBJ2-1	TRBV14	ASSLQAGTEQF
-	-	TRBJ1-2	TRBV9	ASSPHGKWGYT
TRBD1	many	TRBJ2-5	TRBV2	ASDRDRGQETQY
-	-	TRBJ2-5	TRBV2	ASRNYYSLQETQY
TRBD1	few	TRBJ2-4	TRBV18	ASSLGGQGVNIQY
TRBD1	-	TRBJ1-1	TRBV5-5	ASSYRLDRMNTEAF
-	-	TRBJ2-7	TRBV19	ASSLSRQPGTSYEQY
-	-	TRBJ1-2	TRBV30	AWSALYGYT
TRBD2	-	TRBJ2-4	TRBV27	ASSLRRTRSLAKNIQY
-	-	TRBJ2-1	TRBV21-1	ASSKGRASESSYNEQF
-	-	TRBJ1-2	TRBV5-1	ASSLGNGLRDYGYT
-	few	TRBJ1-1	TRBV5-1	ASSQGMNTEAF
-	-	TRBJ2-2	TRBV4-1	ASSHLAPGELF
-	-	TRBJ2-4	TRBV28	ASSPQTGGNIQY
TRBD1	-	TRBJ2-1	TRBV28	ASSPPGQGAHNEQF
-	-	TRBJ1-5	TRBV18	ASSRAQGPNQPQH
TRBD1	-	TRBJ1-2	TRBV7-8	ASSLGGTGSGYT
TRBD1	-	TRBJ2-6	TRBV5-1	ASSQTGSGANVLT
TRBD1	-	TRBJ2-2	TRBV5-1	ASSHLQGADYTGELF
-	-	TRBJ2-4	TRBV4-3	ASSTTRAGSDIQY
-	-	TRBJ1-3	TRBV2	ASSDQGSSTIY
-	-	TRBJ2-2	TRBV7-8	ASSSSFVTGELF
-	-	TRBJ2-2	TRBV2	ASSEVEASNTGELF
-	-	TRBJ1-4	TRBV7-9	ASSHDRASNEKLF
TRBD1	few	TRBJ2-1	TRBV5-4	ASSSRQGAKDEQF
TRBD1	-	TRBJ2-6	TRBV5-1	ASSLGGGPGANVLT
-	-	TRBJ1-2	TRBV2	ASSYNYGYT
-	-	TRBJ1-2	TRBV6-5	ASSKTGSNYGYT
TRBD1	-	TRBJ2-4	TRBV30	AWSPGTGENIQY
TRBD1	-	TRBJ2-7	TRBV6-1	ASSETPGGGTGSVEQY
-	few	TRBJ1-1	TRBV29-1	SVVRGAGAF
-	-	TRBJ1-2	TRBV2	ASRNNYGYT
TRBD1	-	TRBJ1-2	TRBV27	ASSFGQGGGYT
TRBD2	-	TRBJ2-3	TRBV9	ASSVAPRLARDTQY
-	-	TRBJ1-2	TRBV4-1	ASSQEDRNYGYT
-	-	TRBJ1-1	TRBV7-2	ASSTQRSTEAF
TRBD2	-	TRBJ2-1	TRBV28	ASSFWGVASGSNEQF
-	-	TRBJ2-6	TRBV15	ATSRGNSGANVLT
TRBD2	-	TRBJ2-5	TRBV5-1	ASSFGLAGGSQETQY
-	-	TRBJ1-3	TRBV2	ASSLRQGNTIY
TRBD1	-	TRBJ1-4	TRBV29-1	SVRGRVNEKLF
TRBD2	-	TRBJ2-1	TRBV2	ASQPVTSGYNEQF